Listed here is a single T cell receptor (beta chain). Its specificity is not known. The CDR3 is 15 residues long. From germline, CDR1 is MNHNS and CDR2 SASEGT. Trimming removed 6 bases from V and 4 bases from J; junction bases left unmatched: 6. Template switching added a universal primer site; cDNA carried unique molecular identifiers. TCRdb processed the 5' RACE reads anew with MiXCR; each CDR3 protein has one entry. The sample lists around 280,000 distinct CDR3 sequences; roughly 8.6% were seen once. This entry belongs to a study of identical twins. Study results and limitations: Among beta out-of-frame sequences, excess sharing between twins appeared weaker.

The same data also went into a second study, on yellow fever vaccine responses in identical twins. That source adds: Twins' vaccine T cell response reportedly gave the appearance of partial convergence and partial personalization.

The chain is built from TRBV6-1 and TRBJ2-2, with 9 bases that match TRBD2. This TCR came from a young woman in good health. The sample comprised memory (CD45RO+) T cells sorted from blood. The DNA of the CDR3 is TGTGCCAGCAGAGGTAGCGGGGGCACCACCGGGGAGCTGTTTTTT. The encoded protein is CASRGSGGTTGELFF.